This is a list of T cell receptor beta chains from one sample in a study of follicular helper T cells after annual influenza vaccination. Profiling relied on immunoSEQ multiplex PCR, and the TCRdb table lists in-frame clones only, not all of them. The sample includes around 10,000 clones, around 80% of them seen just once. The material was CXCR5- memory CD4+ T cells sorted from blood, obtained 6 weeks after influenza vaccination. The receptors were sampled from an adult who received the influenza vaccine. The CDR3 runs from the conserved cysteine through the conserved F or W. A D gene is named only where the DNA matches it firmly. Expanded clones get a size class; other rows say once, few or many, or leave the size out.

NA NA TRBJ2-7 TRBV5-1 CASSLAGGQRYEQYF TGCGCCAGCAGCTTGGCCGGGGGTCAGCGCTACGAGCAGTACTTC
few NA TRBJ2-5 TRBV19 CASRQAGETQYF TGTGCCAGTAGGCAAGCGGGAGAGACCCAGTACTTC
once NA TRBJ1-1 TRBV6-1 CASRMQVNTEAFF TGTGCCAGCAGGATGCAAGTGAACACTGAAGCTTTCTTT
NA NA TRBJ2-4 TRBV7-2 CASSGSNIQYF TGTGCCAGCAGCGGCTCAAACATTCAGTACTTC
once TRBD1 TRBJ1-2 TRBV10-3 CATVPGQTNYGYTF TGTGCCACCGTCCCGGGACAGACTAACTATGGCTACACCTTC
few TRBD2 TRBJ2-2 TRBV9 CASSPRLAGTGELFF TGTGCCAGCAGCCCGCGACTAGCGGGGACCGGGGAGCTGTTTTTT
NA NA TRBJ1-5 TRBV19 CASSGQRDNQPQHF TGTGCCAGTAGTGGCCAGCGGGACAATCAGCCCCAGCATTTT
once NA TRBJ1-1 TRBV2 CASSEGRGHTEAFF TGTGCCAGCAGTGAAGGGAGGGGACACACTGAAGCTTTCTTT
once TRBD2 TRBJ2-5 TRBV6-5 CASRERRPGGTQYF TGTGCCAGCAGGGAGAGACGGCCGGGGGGGACCCAGTACTTC
NA TRBD2 TRBJ2-7 TRBV19 CASRDPSGGPSYEQYF TGTGCCAGCAGGGACCCTAGCGGGGGCCCCTCCTACGAGCAGTACTTC
NA NA TRBJ1-2 TRBV18 CASSPPEEGTNYGYTF TGTGCCAGCTCACCACCCGAGGAGGGGACTAACTATGGCTACACCTTC
NA NA TRBJ2-3 TRBV7-2 CASSLVGGTTLNTQYF TGTGCCAGCAGCTTAGTAGGGGGGACCACCCTCAATACGCAGTATTTT
NA NA TRBJ2-3 TRBV29-1 CSVGRPGQSTDTQYF TGCAGCGTTGGCCGGCCCGGCCAAAGCACAGATACGCAGTATTTT
NA TRBD2 TRBJ2-1 TRBV5-1 CASSLSWTRIVDEQFF TGCGCCAGCAGCTTGTCCTGGACTAGGATAGTCGATGAGCAGTTCTTC
NA TRBD2 TRBJ2-1 TRBV4-1 CASSQAIAGRYNEQFF TGCGCCAGCAGCCAAGCTATAGCGGGGAGATACAATGAGCAGTTCTTC
NA TRBD1 TRBJ1-6 TRBV6-5 CASSYGRQGSPLHF TGTGCCAGCAGTTACGGACGACAGGGTTCACCCCTCCACTTT
NA TRBD1 TRBJ1-2 TRBV7-6 CASSATQGVGYGYTF TGTGCCAGCAGCGCCACACAGGGGGTTGGCTATGGCTACACCTTC
NA NA TRBJ1-3 TRBV11-2 CASRFSGNTIYF TGTGCCAGCCGGTTCTCTGGAAACACCATATATTTT
NA TRBD2 TRBJ2-1 TRBV19 CASGGAGNEQFF TGTGCCAGCGGGGGGGCCGGGAATGAGCAGTTCTTC
NA TRBD2 TRBJ2-3 TRBV19 CASSIGTSGSTDTQYF TGTGCCAGTAGTATAGGGACTAGCGGATCCACAGATACGCAGTATTTT
NA NA TRBJ1-3 TRBV6-5 CASSGIGLQWDTIYF TGTGCCAGCAGCGGCATAGGACTCCAATGGGACACCATATATTTT
NA NA TRBJ1-2 TRBV2 CASSPRANRNGYTF TGTGCCAGCAGTCCCCGAGCCAACAGAAATGGCTACACCTTC
NA NA TRBJ2-5 TRBV15 CATSTREQETQYF TGTGCCACCAGCACCCGGGAACAAGAGACCCAGTACTTC
NA NA TRBJ1-2 TRBV4-2 CASSQEVGSNYGYTF TGTGCCAGCAGCCAAGAGGTAGGGAGTAACTATGGCTACACCTTC
NA NA TRBJ1-1 TRBV4-3 CASSHNRAPAEAFF TGCGCCAGCAGCCATAACAGGGCCCCAGCTGAAGCTTTCTTT
NA NA TRBJ2-5 TRBV7-9 CASSFSSAGEETQYF TGTGCCAGCAGCTTTTCCTCCGCTGGGGAAGAGACCCAGTACTTC
NA NA TRBJ1-1 TRBV6-4 CASSDFPGNTEAFF TGTGCCAGCAGTGACTTTCCGGGGAACACTGAAGCTTTCTTT
NA TRBD1 TRBJ2-7 TRBV7-2 CASSLGDRPSYEQYF TGTGCCAGCAGCTTAGGGGACAGGCCGTCCTACGAGCAGTACTTC
NA NA TRBJ2-2 TRBV5-4 CASSLAGVITGELFF TGTGCCAGCAGCTTGGCGGGGGTGATCACCGGGGAGCTGTTTTTT
NA NA TRBJ2-7 TRBV5-4 CASSDRRDLTYEQYF TGTGCCAGCAGCGACAGGAGGGATTTAACCTACGAGCAGTACTTC
few NA TRBJ2-7 TRBV4-1 CASSPSSGLIYEQYF TGCGCCAGCAGCCCTAGCTCGGGACTTATTTACGAGCAGTACTTC
NA NA TRBJ2-2 TRBV28 CASGSGPGHGSTGELFF TGTGCCAGCGGATCGGGCCCGGGCCACGGCAGTACCGGGGAGCTGTTTTTT
once NA TRBJ2-6 TRBV5-1 CASSLALAAGANVLTF TGCGCCAGCAGCTTGGCGTTGGCAGCTGGGGCCAACGTCCTGACTTTC
NA NA TRBJ2-1 TRBV7-7 CASSRDIGASYNEQFF TGTGCTAGCAGCCGGGATATCGGGGCGTCCTACAATGAGCAGTTCTTC
NA NA TRBJ1-4 TRBV7-3 CASSLTLLRGPGNEKLFF TGTGCCAGCAGCTTAACCCTCCTCCGGGGACCGGGGAATGAAAAACTGTTTTTT
NA NA TRBJ2-1 TRBV5-4 CASSFRRGLNEQFF TGTGCCAGCAGCTTTAGGAGGGGTCTCAATGAGCAGTTCTTC
few NA TRBJ2-1 TRBV19 CASSISSKNEQFF TGTGCCAGTAGTATAAGCTCGAAAAATGAGCAGTTCTTC
once NA TRBJ2-6 TRBV6-1 CASSGGAGANVLTF TGTGCCAGCAGTGGGGGGGCCGGGGCCAACGTCCTGACTTTC
NA TRBD2 TRBJ2-1 TRBV2 CASSYSGVRQFF TGTGCCAGCAGTTACAGCGGGGTTCGACAGTTCTTC
NA NA TRBJ2-1 TRBV19 CASSATGTAYNEQFF TGTGCCAGTAGTGCCACCGGGACTGCCTACAATGAGCAGTTCTTC
NA NA TRBJ1-3 TRBV2 CASSEVLSSGNTIYF TGTGCCAGCAGTGAAGTCCTTTCCTCTGGAAACACCATATATTTT
NA NA TRBJ1-1 TRBV11-2 CASSLDMVTEAFF TGTGCCAGCAGCTTAGACATGGTGACTGAAGCTTTCTTT
NA NA TRBJ2-2 TRBV4-2 CASSQAGANTGELFF TGTGCCAGCAGCCAAGCTGGAGCGAACACCGGGGAGCTGTTTTTT
few TRBD1 TRBJ2-5 TRBV28 CASRGSETQYF TGCGCCAGCAGGGGGTCGGAGACCCAGTACTTC
NA TRBD1 TRBJ2-5 TRBV29-1 CSVGQGADSETQYF TGCAGCGTTGGACAGGGGGCGGATTCAGAGACCCAGTACTTC
few NA TRBJ2-7 TRBV7-2 CASSLGLGLEREQYF TGTGCCAGCAGCTTAGGTTTGGGCCTGGAGAGGGAGCAGTACTTC
few TRBD1 TRBJ2-7 TRBV7-3 CASSPIPGGEQYF TGTGCCAGCAGCCCAATCCCAGGGGGCGAGCAGTACTTC
NA TRBD1 TRBJ1-2 TRBV7-2 CASSPRQGYGYTF TGTGCCAGCAGCCCCCGACAGGGGTATGGCTACACCTTC
NA TRBD2 TRBJ2-3 TRBV5-1 CASTLLAGGKADTQYF TGCGCCAGCACCCTTCTCGCGGGGGGGAAGGCAGATACGCAGTATTTT
NA NA TRBJ2-2 TRBV11-3 CASSLLNGELFF TGTGCCAGCAGCTTATTGAACGGGGAGCTGTTTTTT
NA NA TRBJ2-3 TRBV5-4 CASSPNTLTQYF TGTGCCAGCAGCCCAAATACTCTTACGCAGTATTTT
NA NA TRBJ2-5 TRBV2 CASRDDQETQYF TGTGCCAGCAGGGACGATCAAGAGACCCAGTACTTC
NA NA TRBJ1-1 TRBV18 CASSPVRDFEAFF TGTGCCAGCTCACCCGTCCGGGACTTTGAAGCTTTCTTT
NA NA TRBJ1-1 TRBV7-9 CASSLTAGENTEAFF TGTGCCAGCAGCTTAACAGCCGGGGAGAACACTGAAGCTTTCTTT